This T cell receptor beta chain derives from a study of CD8+ T cells in alopecia areata. Across the study: Treatment comprised oral tofacitinib, 5 to 10 mg twice daily, in treated patients. Study conclusions and caveats: Lesional scalp displayed greater clonality than normal scalp, most notably in alopecia totalis/universalis.

RNA was isolated and reverse transcribed to cDNA, the sequencing template. The method was immunoSEQ multiplex PCR; TCRdb's version includes in-frame clones alone and lacks a portion of them. The sample shows 100,000 to 150,000 clones, around 49% of them seen only once. The germline V gene has CDR1 SNHLY and CDR2 FYNNEI. The ends were cut back, 10 bases at V and 1 base at J, with 13 bases in the middle. This CDR3 has 13 residues. Notes on this clone: The antigen remains unidentified.

This specimen consisted of CD8+ T cells sorted from blood, obtained at week 0. The TCR comes from a human donor with alopecia areata. This chain uses TRBV2 with TRBJ2-5; D is uncertain. The CDR3 here is CATQSWSQETQYF. CDR3 in DNA: TGTGCCACCCAATCGTGGTCCCAAGAGACCCAGTACTTC.